A selection of T cell receptor beta chains follows, all from one sample in a study of lymphopenia after photon versus proton radiotherapy. Assay used: immunoSEQ multiplex PCR; TCRdb lists only in-frame clones, some missing. The repertoire consists of approximately 71,000 clones, with approximately 91% occurring once and the leading ten covering approximately 2.9%. Here the sequenced sample was peripheral blood, taken from a patient treated with photon-based radiotherapy. These receptors came from a woman in her 70s with pancreatic cancer. Both conserved end residues are part of each CDR3. Each record gives: V gene, D gene, J gene, clone size, CDR3 DNA, CDR3 protein. D genes are given only for firm matches. Clone size is stated in some rows and not others, as once, few, many or a class when expanded.

TRBV6-5,-,TRBJ2-7,-,TGTGCCAGCAGCCTAGGCGCAGGGAGCTCCTACGAGCAGTACTTC,CASSLGAGSSYEQYF
TRBV19,TRBD2,TRBJ2-2,-,TGTGCCAGTAGTCAGCCTAGCGGGAGGGCCTTCGGGGAGCTGTTTTTT,CASSQPSGRAFGELFF
TRBV6-1,TRBD1,TRBJ2-7,-,TGTGCCAGCAGTGGACAGGGGGGCTCCTACGAGCAGTACTTC,CASSGQGGSYEQYF
TRBV6-4,-,TRBJ1-3,once,TGTGCCAGCAGTGACTCCAGGGCTGGAAACACCATATATTTT,CASSDSRAGNTIYF
TRBV5-6,TRBD1,TRBJ2-1,-,TGTGCCAGCAGCCCCGACAGGGATGAGCAGTTCTTC,CASSPDRDEQFF
TRBV19,-,TRBJ1-5,-,TGTGCCAGTAGTATGGTCCAAGGGTTGCGGTCACAGCCCCAGCATTTT,CASSMVQGLRSQPQHF
TRBV5-1,-,TRBJ2-5,-,TGCGCCAGCAGCCGGGCCCCAGGATCTCAAGAGACCCAGTACTTC,CASSRAPGSQETQYF
TRBV7-3,TRBD2,TRBJ2-1,-,TGTGCCAGCAGCTTAACGGGACTAGCGGGAGGTTTTGGAAGCAATGAGCAGTTCTTC,CASSLTGLAGGFGSNEQFF
TRBV6-5,-,TRBJ2-5,-,TGTGCCGGCACGAAAACAAACCAAGAGACCCAGTACTTC,CAGTKTNQETQYF
TRBV7-2,-,TRBJ1-3,-,TGTGCCAGCAGCCCGAGGGTACTGATCTCTGGAAACACCATATATTTT,CASSPRVLISGNTIYF
TRBV10-2,TRBD2,TRBJ2-1,-,TGCGCCAGCAGCAATAGCGGGAGGGTCTACAATGAGCAGTTCTTC,CASSNSGRVYNEQFF
TRBV28,-,TRBJ1-5,-,TGTGCCAGCAGTCCCACTCTATCCCAGGCCGAGGGGCAGCCCCAGCATTTT,CASSPTLSQAEGQPQHF
TRBV6-1,-,TRBJ2-7,-,TGTGCCAGCAGTAAAGACCCAACGGCAGCCTCCTACGAGCAGTACTTC,CASSKDPTAASYEQYF
TRBV7-2,-,TRBJ1-2,-,TGTGCCAGCAGCTTAGAAGGTCGACGGCACTATGGCTACACCTTC,CASSLEGRRHYGYTF
TRBV5-1,TRBD2,TRBJ2-5,-,TGCGCCAGCAGCTTGGTTACAACTAGCGGGCTGGAGACCCAGTACTTC,CASSLVTTSGLETQYF
TRBV27,-,TRBJ1-5,-,TGTGCCAGCAGAAGGGCAGGGGACCAGCCCCAGCATTTT,CASRRAGDQPQHF
TRBV7-9,-,TRBJ2-7,-,TGTGCCAGCAGCTTCGACAGGTTCTACGAGCAGTACTTC,CASSFDRFYEQYF
TRBV9,-,TRBJ2-5,-,TGTGCCAGCAGCCCCCGGGGCCTGATAGAGACCCAGTACTTC,CASSPRGLIETQYF
TRBV28,-,TRBJ1-3,-,TGTGCCAGCAGTTTACCTAGGGGCATCTCTGGAAACACCATATATTTT,CASSLPRGISGNTIYF
TRBV19,-,TRBJ1-2,-,TGTGCCAGTAGTTTAGGGACGGGAAACTATGGCTACACCTTC,CASSLGTGNYGYTF
TRBV6-5,-,TRBJ1-1,-,TGTGCCAGCAGCCGAGGTGGGAGGGATGAAGCTTTCTTT,CASSRGGRDEAFF
TRBV4-2,-,TRBJ2-6,-,TGTGCCAGCAGCCAAGACCCCGGCGGCCGCCTCTCTGGGGCCAACGTCCTGACTTTC,CASSQDPGGRLSGANVLTF
TRBV11-2,-,TRBJ2-1,-,TGTGCCAGCAGCTTTAACGGGAGAGAGCAGTTCTTC,CASSFNGREQFF
TRBV6-5,TRBD2,TRBJ2-2,-,TGTGCCAGCAGTTACAGCGGGGAGTACACCGGGGAGCTGTTTTTT,CASSYSGEYTGELFF
TRBV11-1,TRBD1,TRBJ2-7,-,TGTGCCAGCAGCTATCAGGGGGCCGGGTCCTACGAGCAGTACTTC,CASSYQGAGSYEQYF
TRBV5-1,TRBD2,TRBJ2-5,-,TGCGCCAGCAGCTTGGGACTAGCTTACCAAGAGACCCAGTACTTC,CASSLGLAYQETQYF
TRBV4-1,-,TRBJ1-6,-,TGCGCCAGCAGCTCCCGACAGTTCTCCTATAATTCACCCCTCCACTTT,CASSSRQFSYNSPLHF
TRBV11-2,-,TRBJ2-7,-,TGTGCCAGCAGCTTAGCCTTGCGATTTGTCTACGAGCAGTACTTC,CASSLALRFVYEQYF
TRBV2,TRBD1,TRBJ2-7,-,TGTGCCAGCAGTGGCGGACAGGGGTTCTACGAGCAGTACTTC,CASSGGQGFYEQYF
TRBV27,-,TRBJ2-7,once,TGTGCCAGCAGTCGGGACGGACCCTACGAGCAGTACTTC,CASSRDGPYEQYF
TRBV6-5,-,TRBJ2-3,-,TGTGCCAGCAGTTACTCTCGAAGCGCGGGCACAGATACGCAGTATTTT,CASSYSRSAGTDTQYF
TRBV19,TRBD1,TRBJ2-6,-,TGTGCCAGTAGTACCCGCGCCGGACAGGGGTCTGGGGCCAACGTCCTGACTTTC,CASSTRAGQGSGANVLTF
TRBV6-5,-,TRBJ2-1,-,TGTGCCAGCACCTCCCCGGCGGTCTTCGAGCAGTTCTTC,CASTSPAVFEQFF
TRBV14,-,TRBJ1-3,-,TGTGCCAGCAGCCTCTTAGGGCCGAGCTCTGGAAACACCATATATTTT,CASSLLGPSSGNTIYF
TRBV25-1,-,TRBJ2-3,-,TGTGCCGGGGGGAACAGGGTTTTCTTCCCAGGGGATACGCAGTATTTT,CAGGNRVFFPGDTQYF